This TCR beta chain was recorded in a study of CD8 T cells in ankylosing spondylitis. Researchers built TCR beta libraries using quantitative 5'-RACE with molecular barcodes. Using its own MiXCR run on the 5' RACE reads, TCRdb lists one record per CDR3 protein. The profile shows 130,000 or so distinct CDR3 sequences, under 20% of them singletons. Study-level findings and limits: For ankylosing spondylitis blood, a TCR beta motif of 7 to 9 highly homologous variants appeared characteristic.

This clonotype was observed a few times. The antigen remains undetermined. Germline V gene lookup returns CDR1 SGHVS and CDR2 FQNEAQ. This CDR3 spans 15 amino acids. V was pared by 5 bases and J by 6 bases, with 9 bases of the junction left unmatched. The chain links TRBV7-8 to TRBJ1-5; 8 positions match TRBD1. This receptor was taken from a male donor with ankylosing spondylitis. The source material was blood, either unsorted or a sorted T cell fraction (not recorded which). CDR3 region: CASSLGQVGSQPQHF. CDR3 sequence (DNA): TGTGCCAGCAGCCTGGGACAGGTGGGAAGTCAGCCCCAGCATTTT. The whole variable domain, remainder taken from reference TRBV7-8 and TRBJ1-5, is GAGVSQSPRYKVAKRGQDVALRCDPISGHVSLFWYQQALGQGPEFLTYFQNEAQLDKSGLPSDRFFAERPEGSVSTLKIQRTQQEDSAVYLCASSLGQVGSQPQHFGDGTRLSIL.